This is a list of T cell receptor beta chains from one sample in a study of blood T cells in healthy people across ages. TCRdb re-called the 5' RACE reads with MiXCR, one entry per CDR3 protein. The top ten clones hold 18% of a sample with about 1,000,000 distinct CDR3 sequences, 45% of them seen once. The source material was blood. These receptors originate from a woman aged 55 to 70 in good health. The CDR3 runs from the conserved cysteine through the conserved F or W. D genes are given only for firm matches. Not all rows give a size; the values are once, few, many and, for expanded clones, a class.

D: TRBD2
J: TRBJ2-1
size: .
V: TRBV6-2/TRBV6-3
DNA: TGTGCCAGCAGTTACTCGCCTAGCGGGCCGATCAATGAGCAGTTCTTC
CDR3: CASSYSPSGPINEQFF

D: TRBD2
J: TRBJ2-7
size: few
V: TRBV6-5
DNA: TGTGCCAGCAGTTTTGGACTAGCGGGTGAGCAGTACTTC
CDR3: CASSFGLAGEQYF

D: .
J: TRBJ2-5
size: few
V: TRBV5-6
DNA: TGTGCCAGCAGCCTAAGGACGAGCAGGGAGACCCAGTACTTC
CDR3: CASSLRTSRETQYF

D: TRBD2
J: TRBJ2-7
size: .
V: TRBV5-1
DNA: TGCGCCAGCAGCTTGGCCCGTGGGAGGGCCGACGAGCAGTACTTC
CDR3: CASSLARGRADEQYF

D: TRBD2
J: TRBJ2-5
size: .
V: TRBV6-5
DNA: TGTGCCAGCTCAGCGGGGAGTAATGAGCAGTACTTC
CDR3: CASSAGSNEQYF

D: .
J: TRBJ2-5
size: few
V: TRBV15
DNA: TGTGCCACCAGCCTGCTGTGGGAGACCCAGTACTTC
CDR3: CATSLLWETQYF

D: TRBD1
J: TRBJ2-1
size: .
V: TRBV24-1
DNA: TGTGCCACCAGTGAGAGGGGGCCGGATGAGCAGTTCTTC
CDR3: CATSERGPDEQFF

D: .
J: TRBJ2-4
size: .
V: TRBV3-1
DNA: TGTGCCAGCAGCCAAGGGGCCGGCAAAAACATTCAGTACTTC
CDR3: CASSQGAGKNIQYF

D: .
J: TRBJ1-2
size: .
V: TRBV7-2
DNA: TGTGCCAGCAGCTCCCGCAAGGGCTATGGCTACACCTTC
CDR3: CASSSRKGYGYTF

D: TRBD2
J: TRBJ2-1
size: few
V: TRBV12-3/TRBV12-4
DNA: TGTGCCAGCAGTCCCACTAGCGGGGTTTACAATGAGCAGTTCTTC
CDR3: CASSPTSGVYNEQFF

D: .
J: TRBJ2-1
size: .
V: TRBV28
DNA: TGTGCCAGCAGTTCTGCCGGGGGAATAAACAATGAGCAGTTCTTC
CDR3: CASSSAGGINNEQFF

D: .
J: TRBJ2-7
size: .
V: TRBV20-1
DNA: TGCAGTACTCAGCCGGGAGCCGGATACTACGGGGAGCAGTACTTC
CDR3: CSTQPGAGYYGEQYF

D: TRBD2
J: TRBJ2-7
size: .
V: TRBV29-1
DNA: TGCAGCGTTGAAGGGGGACTAGCGGGAGAAGGGGTTGAGCAGTACTTC
CDR3: CSVEGGLAGEGVEQYF

D: TRBD1
J: TRBJ1-1
size: .
V: TRBV6-4
DNA: TGTGCCAGCAGTGACCAGGGGGCTGGGACTGAAGCTTTCTTT
CDR3: CASSDQGAGTEAFF

D: TRBD1
J: TRBJ2-7
size: .
V: TRBV29-1
DNA: TGCAGCGTTCATAACAGGGGGTACGAGCAGTACTTC
CDR3: CSVHNRGYEQYF

D: TRBD2
J: TRBJ2-7
size: .
V: TRBV5-1
DNA: TGCGCCAGCAGCTTTCGGAGGCAGGCATTGGGAGGGGACGAGCAGTACTTC
CDR3: CASSFRRQALGGDEQYF

D: .
J: TRBJ1-6
size: .
V: TRBV7-3
DNA: TGTGCCAGCAGCTTAACAAGTGCCTATAATTCACCCCTCCACTTT
CDR3: CASSLTSAYNSPLHF

D: .
J: TRBJ2-3
size: .
V: TRBV4-2
DNA: TGTGCCAGCAGCCAAGTCAGGGGGGCGCAGTATTTT
CDR3: CASSQVRGAQYF

D: TRBD2
J: TRBJ2-7
size: few
V: TRBV20-1
DNA: TGCAGTGCTAGAGGTCGGGACTACGCCTACGAGCAGTACTTC
CDR3: CSARGRDYAYEQYF

D: .
J: TRBJ2-6
size: many
V: TRBV15
DNA: TGTGCCACCAGCAAACAGAGGTCACCCTCTGGGGCCAACGTCCTGACTTTC
CDR3: CATSKQRSPSGANVLTF

D: .
J: TRBJ2-3
size: .
V: TRBV12-3/TRBV12-4
DNA: TGTGCCAGCAGTTGCGGGCAGGGGAGGACAGATACGCAGTATTTT
CDR3: CASSCGQGRTDTQYF

D: TRBD1
J: TRBJ2-5
size: .
V: TRBV2
DNA: TGTGCCAGCAAGGGACAGGGGGTACTCCAAGAGACCCAGTACTTC
CDR3: CASKGQGVLQETQYF

D: .
J: TRBJ2-5
size: many
V: TRBV27
DNA: TGTGCCAGCCAGCGGTTTGAGGGAGAGACCCAGTACTTC
CDR3: CASQRFEGETQYF

D: TRBD1
J: TRBJ2-1
size: few
V: TRBV6-6
DNA: TGTGCCAGCAGTGAGATAGGGGGCGTCGGCAATGAGCAGTTCTTC
CDR3: CASSEIGGVGNEQFF

D: .
J: TRBJ2-7
size: few
V: TRBV12-3/TRBV12-4
DNA: TGTGCCAGCACAGGCAACATCGAGCAGTACTTC
CDR3: CASTGNIEQYF

D: .
J: TRBJ2-7
size: many
V: TRBV7-9
DNA: TGTGCCAGCAGCTTAGGACAGCCGCCCTACGAGCAGTACTTC
CDR3: CASSLGQPPYEQYF

D: .
J: TRBJ2-7
size: few
V: TRBV25-1
DNA: TGTGCCAGCAGTGCGACACCAGCTACCTACGAGCAGTACTTC
CDR3: CASSATPATYEQYF